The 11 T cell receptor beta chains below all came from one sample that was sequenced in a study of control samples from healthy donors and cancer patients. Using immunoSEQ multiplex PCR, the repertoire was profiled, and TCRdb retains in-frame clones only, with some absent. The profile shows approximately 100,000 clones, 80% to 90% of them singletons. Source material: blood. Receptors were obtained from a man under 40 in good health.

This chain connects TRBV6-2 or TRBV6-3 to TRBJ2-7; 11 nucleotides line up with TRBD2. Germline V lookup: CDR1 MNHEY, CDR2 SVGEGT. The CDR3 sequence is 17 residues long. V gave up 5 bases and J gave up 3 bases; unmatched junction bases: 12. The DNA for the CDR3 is TGTGCCAGCAGTCGGACTAGCGGGCCAATCTCTTACTACGAGCAGTACTTC. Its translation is CASSRTSGPISYYEQYF.

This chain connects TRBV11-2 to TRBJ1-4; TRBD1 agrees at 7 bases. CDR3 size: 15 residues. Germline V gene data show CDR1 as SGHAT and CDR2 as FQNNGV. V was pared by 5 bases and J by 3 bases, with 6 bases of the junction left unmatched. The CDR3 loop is CASSPLRGSNEKLFF. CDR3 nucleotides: TGTGCCAGCAGCCCCCTCAGGGGGTCTAATGAAAAACTGTTTTTT.

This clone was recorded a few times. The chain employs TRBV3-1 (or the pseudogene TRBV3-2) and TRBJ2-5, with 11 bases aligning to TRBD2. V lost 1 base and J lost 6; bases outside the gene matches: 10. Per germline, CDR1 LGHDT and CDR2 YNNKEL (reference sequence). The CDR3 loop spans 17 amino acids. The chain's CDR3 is CASSQGATSGRTKTQYF. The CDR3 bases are TGTGCCAGCAGCCAAGGGGCCACTAGCGGGAGAACCAAGACCCAGTACTTC.

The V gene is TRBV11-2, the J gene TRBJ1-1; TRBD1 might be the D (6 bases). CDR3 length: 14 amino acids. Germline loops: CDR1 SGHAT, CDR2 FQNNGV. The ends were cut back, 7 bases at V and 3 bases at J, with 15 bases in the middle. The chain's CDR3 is CASTMDRFDTEAFF. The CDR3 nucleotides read TGTGCCAGCACTATGGACAGATTTGACACTGAAGCTTTCTTT.

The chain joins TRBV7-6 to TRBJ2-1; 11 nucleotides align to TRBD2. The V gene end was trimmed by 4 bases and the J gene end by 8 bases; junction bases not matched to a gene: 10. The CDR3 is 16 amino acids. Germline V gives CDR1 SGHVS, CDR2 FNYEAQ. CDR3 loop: CASSSPTSGSSDEQFF. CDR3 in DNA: TGTGCCAGCAGCTCACCCACTAGCGGGAGTTCCGATGAGCAGTTCTTC. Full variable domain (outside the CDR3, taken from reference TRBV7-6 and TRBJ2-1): GAGVSQSPRYKVTKRGQDVALRCDPISGHVSLYWYRQALGQGPEFLTYFNYEAQQDKSGLPNDRFSAERPEGSISTLTIQRTEQRDSAMYRCASSSPTSGSSDEQFFGPGTRLTVL.

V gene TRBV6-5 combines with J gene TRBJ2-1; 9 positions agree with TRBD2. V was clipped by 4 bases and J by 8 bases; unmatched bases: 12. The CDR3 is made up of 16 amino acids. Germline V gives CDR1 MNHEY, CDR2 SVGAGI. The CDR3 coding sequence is TGTGCCAGCAGTTCCAGAGGTAGCGGGAGTGGCGATGAGCAGTTCTTC. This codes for CASSSRGSGSGDEQFF.

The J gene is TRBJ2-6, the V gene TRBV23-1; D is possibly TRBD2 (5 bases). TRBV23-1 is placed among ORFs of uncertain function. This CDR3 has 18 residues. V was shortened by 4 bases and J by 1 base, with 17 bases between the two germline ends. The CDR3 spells CASSRGQNLGSGANVLTF. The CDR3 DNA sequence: TGCGCCAGCAGTCGAGGGCAGAACTTAGGTTCTGGGGCCAACGTCCTGACTTTC.

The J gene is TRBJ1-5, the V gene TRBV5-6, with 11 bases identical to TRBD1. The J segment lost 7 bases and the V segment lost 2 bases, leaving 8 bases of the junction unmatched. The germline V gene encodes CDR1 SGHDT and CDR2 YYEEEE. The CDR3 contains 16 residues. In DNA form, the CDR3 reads TGTGCCAGCAGCTTATACGGGACAGGGGGAGGGCAGCCCCAGCATTTT. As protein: CASSLYGTGGGQPQHF.

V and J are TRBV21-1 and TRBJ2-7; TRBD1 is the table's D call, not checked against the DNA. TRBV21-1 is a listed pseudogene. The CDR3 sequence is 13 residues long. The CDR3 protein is CASSKGASYEQYF. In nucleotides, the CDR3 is TGTGCCAGCAGCAAAGGGGCGTCCTACGAGCAGTACTTC.

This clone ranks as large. The CDR3 region has the DNA TGTGCCAGCAGCTTAGGGGGGGAGCACTACGAGCAGTACGTC. Amino acid sequence: CASSLGGEHYEQYV. The rearrangement joins TRBV7-9 to TRBJ2-7, with D perhaps TRBD2 (6 bases). V lost 1 base and J lost 3, with 10 bases in between. The CDR3 sequence is 14 residues long. Germline CDR1 is SEHNR and CDR2 is FQNEAQ (reference sequence).

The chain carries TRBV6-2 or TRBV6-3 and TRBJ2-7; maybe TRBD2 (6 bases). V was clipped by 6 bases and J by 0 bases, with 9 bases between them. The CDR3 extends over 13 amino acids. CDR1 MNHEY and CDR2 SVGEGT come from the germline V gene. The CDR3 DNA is TGTGCCAGCAGCCGGACTAACTCCTACGAGCAGTACTTC. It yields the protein CASSRTNSYEQYF.